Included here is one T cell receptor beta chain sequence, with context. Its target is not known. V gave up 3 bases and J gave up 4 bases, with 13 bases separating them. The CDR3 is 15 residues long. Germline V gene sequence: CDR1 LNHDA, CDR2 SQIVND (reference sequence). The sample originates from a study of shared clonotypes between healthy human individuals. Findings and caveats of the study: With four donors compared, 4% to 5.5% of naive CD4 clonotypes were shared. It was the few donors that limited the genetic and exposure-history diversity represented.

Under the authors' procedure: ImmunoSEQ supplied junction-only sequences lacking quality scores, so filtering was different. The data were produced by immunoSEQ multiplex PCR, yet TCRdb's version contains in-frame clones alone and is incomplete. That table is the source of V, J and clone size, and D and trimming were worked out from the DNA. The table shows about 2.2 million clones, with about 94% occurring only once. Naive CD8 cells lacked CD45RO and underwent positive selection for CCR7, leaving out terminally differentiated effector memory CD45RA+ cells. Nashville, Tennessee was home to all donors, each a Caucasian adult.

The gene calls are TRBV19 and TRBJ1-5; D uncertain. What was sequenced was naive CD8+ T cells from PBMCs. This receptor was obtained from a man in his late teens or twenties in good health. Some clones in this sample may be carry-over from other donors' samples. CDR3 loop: CASSMGGRPNQPQHF. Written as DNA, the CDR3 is TGTGCCAGTAGTATGGGAGGGCGCCCTAATCAGCCCCAGCATTTT.